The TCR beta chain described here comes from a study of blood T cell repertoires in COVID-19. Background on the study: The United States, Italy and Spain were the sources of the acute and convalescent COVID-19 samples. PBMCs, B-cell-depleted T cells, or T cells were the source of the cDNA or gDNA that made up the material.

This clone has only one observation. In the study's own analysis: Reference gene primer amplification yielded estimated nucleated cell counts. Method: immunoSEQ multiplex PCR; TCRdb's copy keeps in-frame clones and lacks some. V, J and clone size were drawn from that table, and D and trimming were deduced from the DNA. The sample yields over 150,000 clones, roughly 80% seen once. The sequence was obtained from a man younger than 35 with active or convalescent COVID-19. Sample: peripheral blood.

CDR3 coding DNA: TGCGCCAGCAGCCAAACAGGATCACAGCCCCAGCATTTT. It codes for CASSQTGSQPQHF. The chain recombines TRBV4-1 with TRBJ1-5, with D possibly being TRBD1 (5 bases). Per germline, CDR1 MGHRA and CDR2 YSYEKL. The V end was cut by 2 bases, the J end by 7 bases, with 9 bases between. There are 13 residues in the CDR3.